This T cell receptor (beta chain) is from a study of T-cell reconstitution after alpha-beta-depleted transplantation in children. Study-level results: Diversity of TCRbeta at day 60 was high in some patients, arising from surviving recipient T cells and thymic progenitors.

To note about this clonotype: The antigen remains undetermined.

The CDR3 runs to 15 residues. Germline CDR1 MRHNA, CDR2 SNTAGT. After removal of 0 bases from V and 4 bases from J, the junction contained 0 bases not matched to a gene. Unique molecular identifiers were used in preparing the TCRbeta library. TCRdb itself ran the PCR reads through MiXCR, one entry per CDR3 protein. This sample carries under 7,000 distinct CDR3 sequences, 15% to 20% of them seen once, and the ten largest clones take 13% to 15%. The input for sequencing was PBMCs, taken before TCRalphabeta/CD19-depleted stem cell transplant. This sequence was found in a boy younger than 10 with acute lymphoblastic leukemia, due to receive a stem cell transplant. The chain combines TRBV6-4 with TRBJ2-3; 11 bases align to TRBD2. CDR3 DNA sequence: TGTGCCAGCAGTGACTCTAGCGGGGGGGCAGATACGCAGTATTTT. It codes for CASSDSSGGADTQYF.